The 5 T cell receptor beta chains below were found in one sample sequenced in a study of T cell repertoires in cytomegalovirus infection. No antigen is known for these receptors. TCRdb analysed the reads with MiXCR anew, one entry per CDR3 protein. Here the sample spans 50,000 to 55,000 distinct CDR3 sequences, roughly 20% being singletons. The sample was CD8+ T cells from cultured PBMCs, taken from culture after CMV antigen stimulation. The receptors here all came from a human donor in good health (CMV status not recorded). Some clones in this sample may be carry-over from other donors' samples.

The chain is built from TRBV7-2 and TRBJ2-7; D is undetermined. V shed 1 base and J shed 7 bases, with 17 bases lying between them. The CDR3 runs 15 residues. Germline V gene sequence: CDR1 SGHTA, CDR2 FQGNSA. CDR3 residues: CASSLDHYGGREQYF. CDR3 sequence (DNA): TGTGCCAGCAGCTTAGATCACTACGGTGGGCGGGAGCAGTACTTC. Using reference TRBV7-2 and TRBJ2-7 for the parts outside the CDR3, the full variable domain is GAGVSQSPSNKVTEKGKDVELRCDPISGHTALYWYRQSLGQGLEFLIYFQGNSAPDKSGLPSDRFSAERTGGSVSTLTIQRTQQEDSAVYLCASSLDHYGGREQYFGPGTRLTVT.

This clonotype was detected only a few times. The V gene is TRBV11-2, the J gene TRBJ2-5; 7 bases align to TRBD1. Germline loops: CDR1 SGHAT, CDR2 FQNNGV. With V trimmed by 3 bases and J by 2 bases, 3 bases remained unmatched. The CDR3 extends over 14 amino acids. The CDR3 nucleotides read TGTGCCAGCAGCTTGGCCAGGGGGCAAGAGACCCAGTACTTC. It encodes CASSLARGQETQYF.

The sample holds a few counts of this clonotype. For the CDR3, the DNA is TGTGCCAGCAGCCAAGATGTGGGGGGCGATGGAAACACCATATATTTT. Translating it yields CASSQDVGGDGNTIYF. The chain couples TRBV4-2 to TRBJ1-3; D is perhaps TRBD1 (6 bases). This CDR3 is 16 amino acids long. Germline loops: CDR1 LGHNA, CDR2 YNFKEQ. Trimming stripped 0 bases from V and 3 bases from J, with 12 bases between.

By sample share, this clonotype is medium-sized. The chain combines TRBV10-3 with TRBJ2-7; no firm D call. V lost 6 bases to trimming and J lost 4 bases, with 7 bases between them. The CDR3 extends over 11 amino acids. Germline lookup yields CDR1 ENHRY and CDR2 SYGVKD. The CDR3 DNA reads TGTGCCATCAGCATTAAGTACGAGCAGTACTTC. As protein: CAISIKYEQYF.

There are a few counts of this clonotype. This chain connects TRBV10-3 to TRBJ2-3; no clear D. The V gene's germline CDR1 is ENHRY and CDR2 SYGVKD. The CDR3 covers 13 residues. V was pared by 7 bases and J by 2 bases, with 10 bases between. CDR3 sequence (DNA): TGTGCCATCAACGACGAGTTCACAGATACGCAGTATTTT. Amino acid sequence: CAINDEFTDTQYF.